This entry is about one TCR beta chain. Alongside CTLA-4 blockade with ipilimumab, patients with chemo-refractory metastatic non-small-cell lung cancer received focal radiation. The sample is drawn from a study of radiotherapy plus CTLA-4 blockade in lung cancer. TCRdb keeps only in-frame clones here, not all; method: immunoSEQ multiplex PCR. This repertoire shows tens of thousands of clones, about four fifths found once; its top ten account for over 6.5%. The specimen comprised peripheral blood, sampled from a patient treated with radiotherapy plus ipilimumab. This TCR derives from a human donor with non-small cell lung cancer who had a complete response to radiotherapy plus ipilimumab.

The CDR3 coding sequence is TGTGCCAGCAGTTACACTGGGACAGGGCCCTACGAGCAGTACTTC. Protein sequence: CASSYTGTGPYEQYF. This chain connects TRBV6-5 to TRBJ2-7; 9 bases map to TRBD1. This CDR3 has 15 amino acids. CDR1 and CDR2 (germline): MNHEY, SVGAGI. With 2 bases clipped from V and 2 bases from J, the junction kept 4 bases outside the gene matches.